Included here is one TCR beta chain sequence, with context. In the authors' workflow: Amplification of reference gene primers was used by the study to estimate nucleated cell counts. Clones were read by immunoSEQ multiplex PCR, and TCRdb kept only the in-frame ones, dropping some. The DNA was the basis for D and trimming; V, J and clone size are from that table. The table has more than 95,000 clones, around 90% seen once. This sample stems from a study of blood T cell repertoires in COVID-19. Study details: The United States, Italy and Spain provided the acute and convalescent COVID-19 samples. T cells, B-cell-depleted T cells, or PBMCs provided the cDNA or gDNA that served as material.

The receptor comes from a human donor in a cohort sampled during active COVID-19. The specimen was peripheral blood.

In nucleotides, the CDR3 is TGTGCCAGCAGCAGCCGGACTAGCGGGACTTCAAATGAGCAGTTCTTC. This codes for CASSSRTSGTSNEQFF. J is TRBJ2-1 and V is TRBV7-2, with 12 bases that match TRBD2. Germline V CDR1 and CDR2: SGHTA, FQGNSA. This CDR3 has 16 residues. The trim removed 5 bases at V and 7 bases at J, leaving 9 bases unmatched.